This paragraph reports one TCR beta chain. The antigen is not known. Amplification used 60 Vbeta primers and 13 Jbeta primers. Libraries were prepared by immunoSEQ multiplex PCR; TCRdb keeps only in-frame clonotypes and omits some of them. The data show nearly 110,000 clones, 74% seen once. Trimming shortened V by 5 bases and J by 6 bases, and 19 bases separated the two germline ends. The germline gives CDR1 SGHVS, CDR2 FQNEAQ. The CDR3 extends over 16 amino acids. The record originates from a study of cytomegalovirus exposure and HLA in healthy donors. The study, taken as a whole, reports: Many donors shared some public TCRs, even though most TCR sequences were rare. Compared with the roughly 670-donor mean, an Asian-associated ancestry cluster reportedly had fewer N-insertions, according to a later analysis. V- and J-gene trimming in TCR beta was tied to a missense DCLRE1C variant by an analysis performed later.

Sequencing input: PBMCs. The V gene is TRBV7-8, the J gene TRBJ1-4, with D tentatively TRBD1 (5 bases). The origin of this receptor is a middle-aged woman in good health and CMV-seropositive. The chain's CDR3 is CASSTSSRGGDEKLFF. CDR3 DNA: TGTGCCAGCAGCACGTCCTCACGCGGGGGGGATGAAAAACTGTTTTTT.